Shown below are 11 T cell receptor beta chains from a single sample sequenced in a study of cytomegalovirus exposure and HLA in healthy donors (dated by TCRdb to between 2016 and 2019). The library was built by means of the immunoSEQ multiplex PCR assay. For the multiplex PCR, a mixture combining 60 forward primers for TCR Vbeta segments and 13 reverse primers for TCR Jbeta segments was used. Sourced from immuneACCESS, this table was stored by TCRdb with only in-frame sequences that have V and J called. A share of the clones is absent; for the studies checked, an unresolved V gene accounts for under half, and the remainder has no known explanation. Present in this sample are under 200,000 clones, approximately 82% of which were seen just once. The top ten clonotypes cover 4.9% of the sample. Sequenced sample: PBMCs. These TCRs come from a male donor in good health and CMV-seronegative.

V usage is TRBV12-5 and J usage is TRBJ2-2, with D perhaps matching TRBD1 (5 bases). This CDR3 contains 15 residues. The ends were cut back, 0 bases at V and 7 bases at J, with 12 bases in the middle. Germline V CDR1 and CDR2: LGHNT, FRNRAP. This CDR3 reads CASGLVRQGSGELFF. CDR3 nucleotide sequence: TGTGCTAGTGGTTTGGTACGTCAGGGCAGCGGGGAGCTGTTTTTT.

This chain uses TRBV6-1 with TRBJ2-5, with D possibly TRBD1 on 6 matching bases. In germline, CDR1 is MNHNS, CDR2 SASEGT. The CDR3 runs 12 residues. V lost 10 bases and J lost 11, with 20 bases in between. The CDR3 DNA reads TGTGCCACCGGGACATTTCGAAGTGAGCAGTACTTC. This sequence encodes CATGTFRSEQYF.

CDR3 region: CASKKREGATGELFF. The CDR3 DNA is TGTGCCAGCAAAAAGCGGGAGGGGGCCACCGGGGAGCTGTTTTTT. The chain links TRBV2 to TRBJ2-2; 10 bases line up with TRBD2. V lost 7 bases to trimming and J lost 4 bases; unmatched junction nucleotides: 6. The CDR3 runs 15 residues. Germline CDR1 is SNHLY and CDR2 is FYNNEI. Looking up the rest from reference TRBV2 and TRBJ2-2 gives the full variable domain: EPEVTQTPSHQVTQMGQEVILRCVPISNHLYFYWYRQILGQKVEFLVSFYNNEISEKSEIFDDQFSVERPDGSNFTLKIRSTKLEDSAMYFCASKKREGATGELFFGEGSRLTVL.

The V and J genes are TRBV2 and TRBJ2-1; D is perhaps TRBD1 (5 bases). This CDR3 is built from 13 residues. Germline-derived CDR1 and CDR2 are SNHLY and FYNNEI. V lost 6 bases and J 4 bases, leaving 10 bases between the germline ends. CDR3 DNA sequence: TGTGCCAGCAGGGACACCCAATACAATGAGCAGTTCTTC. Translated: CASRDTQYNEQFF.

The chain has TRBV15 and TRBJ2-3; a weak D match, TRBD2 (5 bases). Germline V CDR1 and CDR2: LNHNV, YYDKDF (reference sequence). The CDR3 is made up of 14 amino acids. Trimming stripped 0 bases from V and 6 bases from J, with 10 bases between. DNA of the CDR3: TGTGCCACCAGCAGAGATCGTAGCGTCGATACGCAGTATTTT. It yields the protein CATSRDRSVDTQYF. The full variable domain, its missing parts supplied by reference TRBV15 and TRBJ2-3, is DAMVIQNPRYQVTQFGKPVTLSCSQTLNHNVMYWYQQKSSQAPKLLFHYYDKDFNNEADTPDNFQSRRPNTSFCFLDIRSPGLGDTAMYLCATSRDRSVDTQYFGPGTRLTVL.

The chain is built from TRBV7-2 and TRBJ2-2, with a weak D call TRBD2 (6 bases). The ends were cut back, 5 bases at V and 3 bases at J, with 13 bases in the middle. This CDR3 contains 15 residues. The germline V gene encodes CDR1 SGHTA and CDR2 FQGNSA. The CDR3: CASSPGGTYTGELFF. CDR3 sequence (DNA): TGTGCCAGCAGCCCCGGAGGGACGTACACCGGGGAGCTGTTTTTT. Looking up the rest from reference TRBV7-2 and TRBJ2-2 gives the full variable domain: GAGVSQSPSNKVTEKGKDVELRCDPISGHTALYWYRQSLGQGLEFLIYFQGNSAPDKSGLPSDRFSAERTGGSVSTLTIQRTQQEDSAVYLCASSPGGTYTGELFFGEGSRLTVL.

The CDR3 coding sequence is TGTGCCAGCAGCCCCGAGGACAGAGGTCAGCCCCAGCATTTT. Its translation: CASSPEDRGQPQHF. V gene TRBV9 combines with J gene TRBJ1-5; a weak D match, TRBD1 (6 bases). The CDR3 contains 14 residues. V lost 4 bases and J lost 6, with 14 bases in between. Germline V gene sequence: CDR1 SGDLS, CDR2 YYNGEE.

This clone came up a few times. V usage is TRBV7-9 and J usage is TRBJ1-5; no reliable D call. This CDR3 comprises 13 residues. Trimming left V 3 bases short and J 2 bases short, with 5 bases between. Germline CDR1 and CDR2: SEHNR and FQNEAQ (reference sequence). The CDR3 spells CASSFQGNQPQHF. The CDR3 coding sequence is TGTGCCAGCAGCTTCCAGGGCAATCAGCCCCAGCATTTT.

The chain uses TRBV6-6 and TRBJ2-4; D might be TRBD2 (6 bases). V lost 8 bases and J 5 bases, leaving 13 bases between the germline ends. CDR3 size: 13 residues. CDR1 and CDR2 (germline): MNHNY, SVGAGI (reference sequence). CDR3 sequence (DNA): TGTGCCAGCTTTGTCCGGGAGCAAAACATTCAGTACTTC. It encodes CASFVREQNIQYF.

This clone came up a few times. The chain carries TRBV21-1 and TRBJ1-1. TRBV21-1 is labeled a pseudogene. The CDR3 length is 14 residues. DNA of the CDR3: TGTGCCAGCAGCAAAACTTGTAAAAGTCCTAAAGCTTTCTTT. This translates into CASSKTCKSPKAFF.

This rearrangement joins TRBV18 to TRBJ2-7; a weak D match, TRBD2 (6 bases). This CDR3 contains 14 residues. Germline assignment: CDR1 KGHSH and CDR2 LQKENI. The V end was cut by 3 bases, the J end by 0 bases, with 9 bases between. The chain's CDR3 is CASSPGRSSYEQYF. For the CDR3, the DNA is TGTGCCAGCTCACCGGGGAGGAGCTCCTACGAGCAGTACTTC.